This T cell receptor (beta chain) was identified during a study of T-cell reconstitution after alpha-beta-depleted transplantation in children. Germline loops: CDR1 SGHVS, CDR2 FQNEAQ. CDR3 length: 14 amino acids. Deletions cut 3 bases from V and 2 bases from J, with 11 bases between. Unique molecular identifiers were used in preparing the TCRbeta library. TCRdb re-called the PCR reads with MiXCR, one entry per CDR3 protein. The sample holds hundreds of thousands of distinct CDR3 sequences, around 16% seen once. With regard to this clonotype: What it binds is unknown.

Findings and caveats of the study: It was reported that alpha-beta T cells came from several hundred expanded graft clones (about two months after transplant). Fresh T-cell production supplied most of the T-cell counts and diversity seen one year after transplant.

The source was PBMCs, mostly from graft donor cells, collected 360 days after TCRalphabeta/CD19-depleted stem cell transplant. This receptor was identified in a boy in the first two years of life who had a stem cell transplant for Wiskott-Aldrich syndrome, so the T cells may come from the graft donor. This chain links TRBV7-8 with TRBJ2-7; D is possibly TRBD1 (6 bases). CDR3: CASSFWQGPYEQYF. CDR3 nucleotides: TGTGCCAGCAGCTTTTGGCAGGGGCCCTACGAGCAGTACTTC. Looking up the rest from reference TRBV7-8 and TRBJ2-7 gives the full variable domain: GAGVSQSPRYKVAKRGQDVALRCDPISGHVSLFWYQQALGQGPEFLTYFQNEAQLDKSGLPSDRFFAERPEGSVSTLKIQRTQQEDSAVYLCASSFWQGPYEQYFGPGTRLTVT.